Each of the 27 T cell receptor beta chains below was sequenced from the same sample in a study of shared clonotypes between healthy human individuals (TCRdb year 2020). To prepare the library, the immunoSEQ multiplex PCR assay was applied. This immuneACCESS table, as held by TCRdb, lists in-frame sequences with V and J called but not all clones. Of the missing ones, under half trace to an unresolved V gene in checked studies; the others have no known cause. The table for this sample lists some 2,500,000 clones; 85% to 95% of them were counted only once. Clones ranked in the top ten supply 0.37% of the sample. Sequenced: naive CD4+ T cells from PBMCs. The cell subset or site tag for this specimen amounts to: CD45RA+ positively selected. Source of these receptors: a young man in good health. Some clones in this sample may be carry-over from other donors' samples.

This clone was counted a single time. The chain uses TRBV7-9 and TRBJ1-2; 7 bases line up with TRBD1. J gave up 4 bases and V 0 bases, and 5 bases lay outside the gene matches. Per the germline V gene, CDR1 is SEHNR and CDR2 is FQNEAQ (reference sequence). The CDR3 loop spans 15 amino acids. CDR3 nucleotides: TGTGCCAGCAGCTTAGCCACAGGGGCGTTCTATGGCTACACCTTC. Translated, it gives CASSLATGAFYGYTF.

The genes are TRBV15 and TRBJ2-5; maybe TRBD2 (5 bases). The CDR3 covers 15 residues. The V end was cut by 1 base, the J end by 2 bases, with 11 bases between. Germline-derived CDR1 and CDR2 are LNHNV and YYDKDF (reference sequence). The CDR3 sequence is CATSRVQRSQETQYF. The CDR3 nucleotides read TGTGCCACCAGCAGAGTGCAGCGGTCGCAAGAGACCCAGTACTTC.

V usage is TRBV28 and J usage is TRBJ2-5; 9 bases are a match to TRBD2. V was clipped by 3 bases and J by 2 bases; unmatched bases: 7. This CDR3 spans 16 amino acids. Germline loops: CDR1 MDHEN, CDR2 SYDVKM. CDR3 in DNA: TGTGCCAGCAGTTTGCGCCGACTAGCGGAGCAAGAGACCCAGTACTTC. Amino acids: CASSLRRLAEQETQYF.

The chain couples TRBV2 to TRBJ1-2; D gene uncertain. The CDR3 runs 12 residues. Trimming stripped 6 bases from V and 2 bases from J, with 7 bases between. Germline CDR1 is SNHLY and CDR2 is FYNNEI. The CDR3 reads CASRGGNYGYTF. The CDR3, as DNA: TGTGCCAGCAGGGGAGGGAACTATGGCTACACCTTC.

The J gene is TRBJ1-1, the V gene TRBV7-9; D not certain. Germline V gene sequence: CDR1 SEHNR, CDR2 FQNEAQ (reference sequence). Trimming removed 4 bases from V and 0 bases from J, with 15 bases in between. The CDR3 is 16 residues long. The CDR3 sequence is CASSSMTSSMNTEAFF. Written as DNA, the CDR3 is TGTGCCAGCAGCTCAATGACAAGTTCAATGAACACTGAAGCTTTCTTT.

The V call is TRBV27, the J call TRBJ2-2; D unresolved. V lost 7 bases and J 1 base, leaving 7 bases between the germline ends. Germline V gene data show CDR1 as MNHEY and CDR2 as SMNVEV (reference sequence). This CDR3 contains 13 residues. This CDR3 reads CASTPLNTGELFF. The CDR3 bases are TGTGCCAGCACACCCCTGAACACCGGGGAGCTGTTTTTT.

V and J are TRBV28 and TRBJ1-6; D unclear. The CDR3 has 13 residues. Germline V gene lookup returns CDR1 MDHEN and CDR2 SYDVKM. The V gene lost 11 bases and the J gene lost 3 bases, with 11 bases spanning the gap. The CDR3 spells CAGSRNYNSPLHF. Written as DNA, the CDR3 is TGTGCCGGGAGCAGGAACTATAATTCACCCCTCCACTTT.

This sequence joins TRBV27 and TRBJ2-7; weak D call: TRBD2 (6 bases). V shed 1 base and J shed 5 bases, with 15 bases lying between them. This CDR3 is built from 15 residues. Germline CDR1 reads MNHEY; CDR2 reads SMNVEV (reference sequence). The CDR3 is CASSLYLRGLNEQYF. CDR3 bases: TGTGCCAGCAGTTTATATCTTCGGGGACTCAACGAGCAGTACTTC.

The J gene is TRBJ2-7, the V gene TRBV6-5, with D maybe TRBD2 (6 bases). V was shortened by 5 bases and J by 4 bases, with 15 bases between the two germline ends. From germline, CDR1 is MNHEY and CDR2 SVGAGI. The CDR3 loop spans 14 amino acids. This CDR3 reads CASSPSWDWYEQYF. CDR3 nucleotides: TGTGCCAGCAGTCCCTCCTGGGACTGGTACGAGCAGTACTTC.

This clone was recorded only once. The same CDR3 can be traced to other DNA sequences in this sample. The J gene is TRBJ2-7, the V gene TRBV18; 11 bases are a match to TRBD1. Per the germline V gene, CDR1 is KGHSH and CDR2 is LQKENI. CDR3 size: 15 residues. V lost 2 bases and J lost 1; bases outside the gene matches: 1. In DNA, the CDR3 is TGTGCCAGCTCACCAGGGACAGGGGGGTCCTACGAGCAGTACTTC. It is translated as CASSPGTGGSYEQYF.

The V gene is TRBV27, the J gene TRBJ2-7, with D maybe TRBD2 (6 bases). This CDR3 is built from 13 residues. V shed 6 bases and J shed 2 bases, with 11 bases lying between them. In germline, CDR1 is MNHEY, CDR2 SMNVEV (reference sequence). The CDR3 DNA follows: TGTGCCAGCAGGCGGGGCCTTCCCTACGAGCAGTACTTC. It encodes CASRRGLPYEQYF.

The genes are TRBV10-3 and TRBJ1-4, with TRBD1 as a possible D gene (5 bases). There are 15 residues in the CDR3. Trimming left V 3 bases short and J 7 bases short, with 15 bases between. Germline V lookup: CDR1 ENHRY, CDR2 SYGVKD. CDR3: CAISESTGGGEKLFF. The CDR3 region has the DNA TGTGCCATCAGTGAATCGACGGGGGGTGGTGAAAAACTGTTTTTT.

Worth noting for this clone: The same CDR3 is also encoded by other DNA sequences in this sample. The genes are TRBV7-2 and TRBJ2-2; a weak D match, TRBD1 (5 bases). This CDR3 spans 14 amino acids. V lost 5 bases and J lost 2, with 9 bases in between. CDR1 SGHTA and CDR2 FQGNSA come from the germline V gene. The CDR3 reads CASSLGRNTGELFF. Here the CDR3 DNA reads TGTGCCAGCAGCCTGGGGCGCAACACCGGGGAGCTGTTTTTT.

The J gene is TRBJ1-6, the V gene TRBV7-9; TRBD1 matches at 7 bases. Germline assignment: CDR1 SEHNR and CDR2 FQNEAQ (reference sequence). The V and J ends lost 5 bases and 9 bases, in that order; junction bases with no gene match: 10. The CDR3 has 15 amino acids. In nucleotides, the CDR3 is TGTGCCAGCAGCCCCAGACAGGGTAGGGGTTCACCCCTCCACTTT. This translates into CASSPRQGRGSPLHF. The whole variable domain, filled in from reference TRBV7-9 and TRBJ1-6, reads DTGVSQNPRHKITKRGQNVTFRCDPISEHNRLYWYRQTLGQGPEFLTYFQNEAQLEKSRLLSDRFSAERPKGSFSTLEIQRTEQGDSAMYLCASSPRQGRGSPLHFGNGTRLTVT.

The rearrangement joins TRBV4-2 to TRBJ2-6; D gene ambiguous. The germline V gene encodes CDR1 LGHNA and CDR2 YNFKEQ. The CDR3 spans 15 residues. The V end was cut by 4 bases, the J end by 1 base, with 8 bases between. CDR3 in amino acids: CASSLGGSGANVLTF. The CDR3 coding sequence is TGTGCCAGCAGCCTCGGTGGTTCTGGGGCCAACGTCCTGACTTTC.

The J gene is TRBJ1-2, the V gene TRBV25-1, with 9 bases that match TRBD1. V was clipped by 4 bases and J by 6 bases; unmatched bases: 3. The CDR3 length is 13 residues. Germline V gene sequence: CDR1 MGHDK, CDR2 SYGVNS. CDR3 nucleotides: TGTGCCAGCAGTGTTACAGGGGGCGATGGCTACACCTTC. It encodes CASSVTGGDGYTF.

V and J are TRBV5-1 and TRBJ2-3; 11 nucleotides match TRBD2. The ends lost 3 bases at V and 2 bases at J; junction bases unmatched: 11. In germline, CDR1 is SGHRS, CDR2 YFSETQ. This CDR3 region has 18 residues. CDR3 protein: CASSSRGLAGGITDTQYF. The DNA of the CDR3 is TGCGCCAGCAGCTCGCGGGGGTTAGCGGGAGGGATCACAGATACGCAGTATTTT.

The chain links TRBV5-6 to TRBJ1-3, with D uncertain. Trimming removed 4 bases from V and 0 bases from J, with 11 bases in between. The CDR3 totals 15 residues. In germline, CDR1 is SGHDT, CDR2 YYEEEE. The CDR3: CASSLTVGSGNTIYF. CDR3 DNA: TGTGCCAGCAGCCTGACGGTAGGCTCTGGAAACACCATATATTTT.

The chain links TRBV9 to TRBJ2-1; 8 bases are a match to TRBD2. The germline V gene encodes CDR1 SGDLS and CDR2 YYNGEE. The CDR3 loop spans 18 amino acids. Trimming cost V 1 base and J 1 base; bases outside gene matches: 10. The CDR3 DNA reads as TGTGCCAGCAGCGTACTAAGGCCTAGCGGGCCATCCTACAATGAGCAGTTCTTC. It translates to CASSVLRPSGPSYNEQFF.

This chain uses TRBV18 with TRBJ1-4; tentatively, D is TRBD1 (5 bases). The V gene lost 3 bases and the J gene lost 7 bases, with 12 bases spanning the gap. The CDR3 has 14 amino acids. Germline V gene sequence: CDR1 KGHSH, CDR2 LQKENI. The CDR3 nucleotides read TGTGCCAGCTCACCTCCGCAGGGAGGTGAAAAACTGTTTTTT. Translating gives CASSPPQGGEKLFF.

Here the CDR3 reads CASSLVGADYGYTF. In DNA, the CDR3 is TGTGCCAGCAGCTTAGTAGGGGCAGACTATGGCTACACCTTC. The rearrangement joins TRBV11-2 to TRBJ1-2; possible D gene TRBD1, 5 bases. The CDR3 covers 14 residues. V was pared by 1 base and J by 3 bases, with 9 bases between. Looked up from germline, CDR1 is SGHAT and CDR2 is FQNNGV. The whole variable domain, filled in from reference TRBV11-2 and TRBJ1-2, reads EAGVAQSPRYKIIEKRQSVAFWCNPISGHATLYWYQQILGQGPKLLIQFQNNGVVDDSQLPKDRFSAERLKGVDSTLKIQPAKLEDSAVYLCASSLVGADYGYTFGSGTRLTVV.

CDR3 loop: CASSTRATSGNDEQFF. CDR3 bases: TGTGCCAGCAGCACCCGGGCGACTAGCGGGAACGATGAGCAGTTCTTC. The genes are TRBV25-1 and TRBJ2-1; TRBD2 matches 11 bases. Germline V gene lookup returns CDR1 MGHDK and CDR2 SYGVNS. The V and J ends lost 6 bases and 8 bases, in that order; junction bases with no gene match: 12. The CDR3 extends over 16 amino acids.

This clone was seen once. The chain has TRBV6-5 and TRBJ2-5; 12 nucleotides agree with TRBD1. With 2 bases clipped from V and 4 bases from J, the junction kept 5 bases outside the gene matches. This CDR3 has 16 amino acids. Looked up from germline, CDR1 is MNHEY and CDR2 is SVGAGI. The CDR3 is CASSYRGQGARETQYF. The CDR3 DNA sequence: TGTGCCAGCAGTTACCGGGGACAGGGGGCCAGAGAGACCCAGTACTTC.

The CDR3 reads CASSLDRVGYEQYF. The CDR3 region has the DNA TGTGCCAGCAGCTTAGACCGGGTAGGGTACGAGCAGTACTTC. The chain uses TRBV7-9 and TRBJ2-7; D not certain. This CDR3 has 14 amino acids. V was clipped by 1 base and J by 4 bases, with 11 bases between them. Germline V gene lookup returns CDR1 SEHNR and CDR2 FQNEAQ (reference sequence).

The J gene is TRBJ1-5, the V gene TRBV5-1; possible D gene TRBD1, 5 bases. Trimming removed 0 bases at V and 6 bases at J, with 13 bases between. The length of the CDR3 is 15 residues. CDR1 is SGHRS and CDR2 is YFSETQ in the germline V gene. CDR3 protein: CASSLAGEGSQPQHF. For the CDR3, the DNA is TGCGCCAGCAGCTTGGCCGGAGAGGGGAGTCAGCCCCAGCATTTT. Based on the CDR3 plus reference TRBV5-1 and TRBJ1-5, the full variable domain is KAGVTQTPRYLIKTRGQQVTLSCSPISGHRSVSWYQQTPGQGLQFLFEYFSETQRNKGNFPGRFSGRQFSNSRSEMNVSTLELGDSALYLCASSLAGEGSQPQHFGDGTRLSIL.

V and J are TRBV18 and TRBJ2-3; D may be TRBD1 (5 bases). The CDR3 extends over 14 amino acids. Germline CDR1 KGHSH, CDR2 LQKENI. Between the trimmed V and J ends, which lost 8 bases and 0 bases, there was a span of 12 bases. The CDR3 protein is CASQGVPSTDTQYF. The CDR3 coding sequence is TGTGCCAGCCAAGGGGTGCCTAGCACAGATACGCAGTATTTT.

This rearrangement joins TRBV29-1 to TRBJ2-7; D perhaps matches TRBD1 (7 bases). The CDR3 is 15 amino acids. Germline CDR1 and CDR2: SQVTM and ANQGSEA. Trimming stripped 5 bases from V and 8 bases from J, with 25 bases between. The DNA for the CDR3 is TGCAGCGTTTCGATTGGGAGACAGGGAGGATTTCAGCAGTACTTC. It is translated as CSVSIGRQGGFQQYF.